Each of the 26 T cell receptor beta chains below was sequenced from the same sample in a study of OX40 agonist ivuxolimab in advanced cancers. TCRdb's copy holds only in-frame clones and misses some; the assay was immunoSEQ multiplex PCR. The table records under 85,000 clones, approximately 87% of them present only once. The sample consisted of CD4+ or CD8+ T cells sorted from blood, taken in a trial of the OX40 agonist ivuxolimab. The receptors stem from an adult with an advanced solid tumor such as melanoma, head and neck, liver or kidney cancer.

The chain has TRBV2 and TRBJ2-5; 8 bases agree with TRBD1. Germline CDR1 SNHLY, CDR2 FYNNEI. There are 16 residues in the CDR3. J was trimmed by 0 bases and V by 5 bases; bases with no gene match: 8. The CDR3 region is CASSSMGQANQETQYF. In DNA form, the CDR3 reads TGTGCCAGCAGTTCGATGGGACAGGCTAACCAAGAGACCCAGTACTTC.

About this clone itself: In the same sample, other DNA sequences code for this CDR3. The CDR3 DNA sequence: TGTGCCAGCAGTTACTCAAACAATCAGCCCCAGCATTTT. Amino acids: CASSYSNNQPQHF. The V call is TRBV6-5, the J call TRBJ1-5, with D hard to call. Trimming removed 0 bases from V and 3 bases from J, with 3 bases in between. Germline-derived CDR1 and CDR2 are MNHEY and SVGAGI. This CDR3 spans 13 amino acids.

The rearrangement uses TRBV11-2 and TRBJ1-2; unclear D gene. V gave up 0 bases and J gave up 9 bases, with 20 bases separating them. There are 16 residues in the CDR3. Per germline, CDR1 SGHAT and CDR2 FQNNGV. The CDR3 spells CASSLDTEPRGYSYTF. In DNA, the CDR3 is TGTGCCAGCAGCTTAGATACAGAACCTCGGGGTTATAGCTACACCTTC.

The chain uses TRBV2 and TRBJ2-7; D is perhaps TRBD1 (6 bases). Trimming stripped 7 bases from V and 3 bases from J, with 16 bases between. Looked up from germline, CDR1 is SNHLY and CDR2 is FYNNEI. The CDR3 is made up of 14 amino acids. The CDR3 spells CASNTQGWGYEQYF. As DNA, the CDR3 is TGTGCCAGCAATACACAGGGTTGGGGCTACGAGCAGTACTTC.

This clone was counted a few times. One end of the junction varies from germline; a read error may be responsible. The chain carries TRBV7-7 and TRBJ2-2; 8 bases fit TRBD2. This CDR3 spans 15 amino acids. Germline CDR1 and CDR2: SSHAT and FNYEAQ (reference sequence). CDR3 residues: CASSRLAIGTGELFF. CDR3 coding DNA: TGTGCTAGCAGCCGACTAGCGATCGGGACCGGGGAGCTGTTTTTT.

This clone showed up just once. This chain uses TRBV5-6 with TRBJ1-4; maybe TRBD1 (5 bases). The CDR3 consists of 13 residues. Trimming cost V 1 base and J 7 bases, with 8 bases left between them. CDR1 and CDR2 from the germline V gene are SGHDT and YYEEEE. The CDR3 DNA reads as TGTGCCAGCAGCTTGCCTGGGACTGAAAAACTGTTTTTT. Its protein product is CASSLPGTEKLFF.

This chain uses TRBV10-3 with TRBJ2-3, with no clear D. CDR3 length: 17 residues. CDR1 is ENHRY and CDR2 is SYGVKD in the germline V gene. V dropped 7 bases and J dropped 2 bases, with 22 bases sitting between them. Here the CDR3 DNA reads TGTGCCATCACTCCCACTCGGCTTGAGAAGCACACAGATACGCAGTATTTT. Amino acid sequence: CAITPTRLEKHTDTQYF.

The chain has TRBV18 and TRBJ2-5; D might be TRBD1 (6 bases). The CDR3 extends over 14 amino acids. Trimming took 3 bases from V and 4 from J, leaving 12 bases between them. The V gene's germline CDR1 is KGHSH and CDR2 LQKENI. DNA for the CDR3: TGTGCCAGCTCACCCGGGACAAGAACAGAGACCCAGTACTTC. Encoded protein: CASSPGTRTETQYF.

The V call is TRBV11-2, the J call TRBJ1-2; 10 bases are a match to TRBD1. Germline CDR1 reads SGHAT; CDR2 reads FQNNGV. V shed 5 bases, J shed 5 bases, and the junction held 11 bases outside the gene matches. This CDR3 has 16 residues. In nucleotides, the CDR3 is TGTGCCAGCAGCACCGGAATTGGACAGGGGGGTTATGGCTACACCTTC. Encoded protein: CASSTGIGQGGYGYTF.

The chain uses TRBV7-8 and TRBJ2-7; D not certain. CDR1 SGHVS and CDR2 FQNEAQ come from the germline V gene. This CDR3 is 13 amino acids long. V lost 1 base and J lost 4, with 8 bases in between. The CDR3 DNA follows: TGTGCCAGCAGCTTAGTGTTAGGTTACGAGCAGTACTTC. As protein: CASSLVLGYEQYF. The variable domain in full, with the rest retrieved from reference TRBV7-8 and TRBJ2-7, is GAGVSQSPRYKVAKRGQDVALRCDPISGHVSLFWYQQALGQGPEFLTYFQNEAQLDKSGLPSDRFFAERPEGSVSTLKIQRTQQEDSAVYLCASSLVLGYEQYFGPGTRLTVT.

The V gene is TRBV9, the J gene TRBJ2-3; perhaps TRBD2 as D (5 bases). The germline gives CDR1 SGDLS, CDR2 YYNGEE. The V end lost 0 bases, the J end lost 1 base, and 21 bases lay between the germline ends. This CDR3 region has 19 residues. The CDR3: CASSVEDGRAGRRTDTQYF. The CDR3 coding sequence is TGTGCCAGCAGCGTAGAGGATGGGCGGGCGGGCCGCCGCACAGATACGCAGTATTTT.

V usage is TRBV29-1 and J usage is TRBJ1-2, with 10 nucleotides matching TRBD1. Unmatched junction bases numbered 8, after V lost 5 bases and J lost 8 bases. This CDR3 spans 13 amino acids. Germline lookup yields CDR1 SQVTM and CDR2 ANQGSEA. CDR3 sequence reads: CSVRPTGGKGYTF. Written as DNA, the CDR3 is TGCAGCGTTCGACCGACAGGGGGCAAAGGCTACACCTTC.

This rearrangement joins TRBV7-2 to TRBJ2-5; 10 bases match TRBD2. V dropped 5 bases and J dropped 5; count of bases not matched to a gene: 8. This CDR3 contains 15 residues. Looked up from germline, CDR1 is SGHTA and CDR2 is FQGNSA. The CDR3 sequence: CASSASGGAFETQYF. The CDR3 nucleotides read TGTGCCAGCAGCGCCAGCGGGGGGGCCTTCGAGACCCAGTACTTC.

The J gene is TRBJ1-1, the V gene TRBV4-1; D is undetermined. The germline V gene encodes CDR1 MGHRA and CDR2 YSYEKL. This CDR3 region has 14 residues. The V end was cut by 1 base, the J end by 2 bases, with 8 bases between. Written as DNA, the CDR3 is TGCGCCAGCAGCCAAGGAGTAACCAACACTGAAGCTTTCTTT. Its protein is CASSQGVTNTEAFF.

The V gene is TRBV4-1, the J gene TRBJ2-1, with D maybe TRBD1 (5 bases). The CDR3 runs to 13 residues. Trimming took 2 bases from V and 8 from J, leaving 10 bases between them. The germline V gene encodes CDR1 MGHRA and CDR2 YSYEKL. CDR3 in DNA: TGCGCCAGCAGCCAACAGGGTGGCCATGAGCAGTTCTTC. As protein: CASSQQGGHEQFF.

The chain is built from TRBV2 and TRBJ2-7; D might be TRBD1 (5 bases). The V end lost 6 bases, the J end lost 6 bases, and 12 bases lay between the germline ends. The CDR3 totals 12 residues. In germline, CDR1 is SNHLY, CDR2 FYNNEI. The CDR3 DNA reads TGTGCCAGCAGGGGTCAGGGTTCCGAGCAGTACTTC. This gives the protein CASRGQGSEQYF.

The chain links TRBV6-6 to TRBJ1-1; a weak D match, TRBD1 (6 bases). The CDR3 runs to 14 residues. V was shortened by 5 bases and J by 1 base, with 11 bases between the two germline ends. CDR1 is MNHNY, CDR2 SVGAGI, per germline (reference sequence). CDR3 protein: CASSPRQENTEAFF. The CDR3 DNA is TGTGCCAGCAGTCCACGACAGGAGAACACTGAAGCTTTCTTT.

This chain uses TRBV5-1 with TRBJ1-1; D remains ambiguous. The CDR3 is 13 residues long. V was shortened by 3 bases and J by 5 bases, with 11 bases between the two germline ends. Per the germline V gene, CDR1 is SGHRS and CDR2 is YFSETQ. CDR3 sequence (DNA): TGCGCCAGCAGCTCCCGGGATTTTACTGAAGCTTTCTTT. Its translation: CASSSRDFTEAFF.

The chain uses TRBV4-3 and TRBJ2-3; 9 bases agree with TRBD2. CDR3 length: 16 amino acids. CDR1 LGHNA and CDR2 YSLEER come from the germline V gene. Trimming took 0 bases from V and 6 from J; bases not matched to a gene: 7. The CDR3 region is CASSQDPAGGLDTQYF. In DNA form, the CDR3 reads TGCGCCAGCAGCCAAGACCCAGCGGGGGGCCTGGATACGCAGTATTTT.

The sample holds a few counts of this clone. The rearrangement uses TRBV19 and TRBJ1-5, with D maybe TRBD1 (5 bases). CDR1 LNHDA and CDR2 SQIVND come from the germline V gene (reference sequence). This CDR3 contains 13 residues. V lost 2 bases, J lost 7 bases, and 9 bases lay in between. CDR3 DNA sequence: TGTGCCAGTAGTATACAGGGCGGCCAGCCCCAGCATTTT. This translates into CASSIQGGQPQHF.

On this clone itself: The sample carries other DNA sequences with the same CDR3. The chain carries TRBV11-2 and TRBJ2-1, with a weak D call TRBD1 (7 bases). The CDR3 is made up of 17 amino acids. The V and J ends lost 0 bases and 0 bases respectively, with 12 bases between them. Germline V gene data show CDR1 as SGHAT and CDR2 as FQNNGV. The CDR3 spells CASSLDLQGGSYNEQFF. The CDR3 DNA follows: TGTGCCAGCAGCTTAGATTTGCAGGGGGGCTCCTACAATGAGCAGTTCTTC.

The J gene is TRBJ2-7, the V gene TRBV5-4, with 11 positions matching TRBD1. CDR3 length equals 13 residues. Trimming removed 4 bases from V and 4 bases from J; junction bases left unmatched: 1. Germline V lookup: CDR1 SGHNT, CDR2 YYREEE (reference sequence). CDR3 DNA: TGTGCCAGCAGCCGGGACAGGGGGTACGAGCAGTACTTC. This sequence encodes CASSRDRGYEQYF.

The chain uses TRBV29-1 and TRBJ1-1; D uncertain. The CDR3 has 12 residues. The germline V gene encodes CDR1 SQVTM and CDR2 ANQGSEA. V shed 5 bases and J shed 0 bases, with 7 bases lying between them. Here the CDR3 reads CSVIRVNTEAFF. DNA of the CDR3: TGCAGCGTTATAAGGGTGAACACTGAAGCTTTCTTT.

CDR3 loop: CASSIAASTDTQYF. The CDR3 DNA follows: TGCGCCAGCAGCATAGCGGCTAGCACAGATACGCAGTATTTT. The chain links TRBV5-1 to TRBJ2-3, with D possibly matching TRBD2 (6 bases). The V and J ends lost 4 bases and 0 bases respectively, with 9 bases between them. CDR3 length: 14 residues. CDR1 SGHRS and CDR2 YFSETQ come from the germline V gene.

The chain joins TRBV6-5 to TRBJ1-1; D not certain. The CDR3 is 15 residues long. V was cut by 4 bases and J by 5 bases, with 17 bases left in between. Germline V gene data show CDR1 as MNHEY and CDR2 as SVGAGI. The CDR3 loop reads CASSWALGRLTEAFF. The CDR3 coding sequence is TGTGCCAGCAGTTGGGCCCTGGGAAGGCTGACTGAAGCTTTCTTT.

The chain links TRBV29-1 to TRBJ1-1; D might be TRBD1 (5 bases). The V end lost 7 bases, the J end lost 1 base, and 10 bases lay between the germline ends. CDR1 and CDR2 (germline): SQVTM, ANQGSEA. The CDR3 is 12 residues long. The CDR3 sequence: CSAGTENTEAFF. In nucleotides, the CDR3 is TGCAGCGCCGGGACTGAGAACACTGAAGCTTTCTTT.